Reported below is one T cell receptor (beta chain). Its target is unknown. CDR3 length equals 15 residues. The germline V gene encodes CDR1 LNHNV and CDR2 YYDKDF (reference sequence). Trimming removed 0 bases at V and 2 bases at J, with 10 bases between. This specimen comes from a study of radiotherapy plus CTLA-4 blockade in lung cancer. Broader study findings: In blood, tumor-derived TCR clones expanded after radiotherapy plus ipilimumab.

The data were produced by immunoSEQ multiplex PCR, yet TCRdb's version contains in-frame clones alone and is incomplete. The top ten clones hold 3.2% of a sample with roughly 54,000 clones, around 85% of them seen once. The clonotype comes from a human donor with non-small cell lung cancer who had a partial response to radiotherapy plus ipilimumab. The V and J genes are TRBV15 and TRBJ1-2; D is ambiguous. The sequencing used peripheral blood, collected from a patient treated with radiotherapy plus ipilimumab. In DNA, the CDR3 is TGTGCCACCAGCAGAGATCCAACCGGGAACTATGGCTACACCTTC. As protein: CATSRDPTGNYGYTF.